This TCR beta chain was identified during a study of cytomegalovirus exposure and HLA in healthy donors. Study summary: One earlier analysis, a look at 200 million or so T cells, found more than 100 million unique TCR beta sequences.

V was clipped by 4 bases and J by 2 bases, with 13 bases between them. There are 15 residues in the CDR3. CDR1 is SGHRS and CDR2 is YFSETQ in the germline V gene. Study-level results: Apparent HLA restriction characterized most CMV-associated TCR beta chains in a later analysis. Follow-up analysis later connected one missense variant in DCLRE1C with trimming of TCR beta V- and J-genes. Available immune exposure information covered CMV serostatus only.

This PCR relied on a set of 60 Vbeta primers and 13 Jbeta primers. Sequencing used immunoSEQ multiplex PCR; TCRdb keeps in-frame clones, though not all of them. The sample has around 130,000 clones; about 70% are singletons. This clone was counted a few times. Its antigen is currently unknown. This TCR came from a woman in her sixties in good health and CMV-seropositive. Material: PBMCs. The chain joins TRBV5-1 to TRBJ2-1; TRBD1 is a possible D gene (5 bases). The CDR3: CASSLQGPAYNEQFF. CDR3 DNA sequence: TGCGCCAGCAGCCTCCAGGGTCCTGCCTACAATGAGCAGTTCTTC.